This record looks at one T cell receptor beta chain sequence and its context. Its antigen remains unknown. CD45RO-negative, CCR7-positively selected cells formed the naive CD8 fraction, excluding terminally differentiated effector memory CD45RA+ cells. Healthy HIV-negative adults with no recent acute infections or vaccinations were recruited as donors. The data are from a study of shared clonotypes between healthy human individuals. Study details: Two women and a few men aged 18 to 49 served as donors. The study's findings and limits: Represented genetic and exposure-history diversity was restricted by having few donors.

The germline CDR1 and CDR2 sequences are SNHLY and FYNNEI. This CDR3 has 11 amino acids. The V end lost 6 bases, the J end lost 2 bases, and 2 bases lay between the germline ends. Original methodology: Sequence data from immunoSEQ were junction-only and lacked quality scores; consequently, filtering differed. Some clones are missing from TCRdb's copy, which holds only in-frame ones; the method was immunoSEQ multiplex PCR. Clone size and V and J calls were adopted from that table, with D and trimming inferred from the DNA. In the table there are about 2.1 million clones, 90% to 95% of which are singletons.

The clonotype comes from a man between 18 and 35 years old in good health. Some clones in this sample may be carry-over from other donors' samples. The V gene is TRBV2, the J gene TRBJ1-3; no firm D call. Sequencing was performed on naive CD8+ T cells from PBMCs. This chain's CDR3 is CASRAGNTIYF. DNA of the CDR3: TGTGCCAGCAGGGCTGGAAACACCATATATTTT.